This T cell receptor beta chain was obtained from a study of ipilimumab plus nivolumab after autologous stem cell transplantation. Sequenced by immunoSEQ multiplex PCR; TCRdb stores in-frame clones only, minus some. The sample has 15,000 to 20,000 clones; 65% to 85% are singletons. Unmatched junction bases numbered 18, after V lost 4 bases and J lost 0 bases. This CDR3 is built from 20 residues. Germline V gene lookup returns CDR1 LGHNA and CDR2 YNFKEQ. This specimen consisted of PBMCs, obtained in a trial of ipilimumab plus nivolumab as post-transplant consolidation. The source of this sequence is a male donor with diffuse large B-cell lymphoma. This chain uses TRBV4-2 with TRBJ2-3, with 8 positions matching TRBD2. The CDR3 nucleotides read TGTGCCAGCAGCCTCGGTCCCCCGGGCCCAGGGACTAGGAGCACAGATACGCAGTATTTT. Translating gives CASSLGPPGPGTRSTDTQYF.